This is a list of T cell receptor beta chains from one sample in a study of preoperative IRX-2 immunotherapy in early breast cancer. The method was immunoSEQ multiplex PCR; TCRdb's version includes in-frame clones alone and lacks a portion of them. The table includes over 25,000 clones, approximately 81% detected once. The sample here was lymph node tissue, taken after IRX-2 immunotherapy. The receptor set was obtained from a human donor with breast cancer. Each CDR3 is given with its conserved first and last residue. D genes are given only for firm matches. Size tells how often a clone was seen (once, few, many) or the class of an expanded clone, and some rows leave it out.

DNA | CDR3 | D | V | size | J
TGTGCCAGCAGCTTAACCGGGACAAGTACCTACGAGCAGTACTTC | CASSLTGTSTYEQYF | NA | TRBV11-3 | once | TRBJ2-7
TGTGCCAGCAGAGACAGCATCAATCAGCCCCAGCATTTT | CASRDSINQPQHF | NA | TRBV6-8 | NA | TRBJ1-5
TGTGCCTGGAGTGGTGGAGGGATAGAGCCCCAGCATTTT | CAWSGGGIEPQHF | NA | TRBV30 | NA | TRBJ1-5
TGTGCCAGCAGGCGAGGGGGTGGCATCCAAGAGACCCAGTACTTC | CASRRGGGIQETQYF | NA | TRBV11-3 | NA | TRBJ2-5
TGCAGCGGACGGAGTAGCACAGATACGCAGTATTTT | CSGRSSTDTQYF | NA | TRBV29-1 | NA | TRBJ2-3
TGTGCCAGCAGCCCCGGGGGTATTAGCGCCCGGGTTCAGGAGCAGTACTTC | CASSPGGISARVQEQYF | NA | TRBV11-3 | once | TRBJ2-7
TGTGCCAGCACCACCGGGGGCGACACAGATACGCAGTATTTT | CASTTGGDTDTQYF | NA | TRBV28 | once | TRBJ2-3
TGCGCCAGCAGCTTGGGGGACGGGAGCTCCTACGAGCAGTACTTC | CASSLGDGSSYEQYF | NA | TRBV5-1 | NA | TRBJ2-7
TGTGCCAGCAGCCCTAGGACAGGGAGACGTCACACCGGGGAGCTGTTTTTT | CASSPRTGRRHTGELFF | TRBD1 | TRBV7-1 | few | TRBJ2-2
TGTGCCTCCGACGTCGACAGGGGGCGACCCCCCAATGAGCAGTTCTTC | CASDVDRGRPPNEQFF | TRBD1 | TRBV7-6 | NA | TRBJ2-1
TGTGCCAGCAGTCGACTAGCGGGAGTAGACAATGAGCAGTTCTTC | CASSRLAGVDNEQFF | TRBD2 | TRBV6-8 | NA | TRBJ2-1
TGTGCCAGCAGGGAAGCCGGGGCGGGAGTGGGGAACATTCAGTACTTC | CASREAGAGVGNIQYF | TRBD2 | TRBV28 | NA | TRBJ2-4
TGTGCCAGCAGCCGGGTGGGGGATTACTATGGCTACACCTTC | CASSRVGDYYGYTF | NA | TRBV11-3 | NA | TRBJ1-2
TGTGCCAGCAGCAACCATCAAGGTCCCAACGAGCAGTACTTC | CASSNHQGPNEQYF | NA | TRBV11-3 | NA | TRBJ2-7
TGCGCCAGCAGCCTAGGAAGGACAGGGGGCGGCGGCTACACCTTC | CASSLGRTGGGGYTF | TRBD1 | TRBV5-1 | NA | TRBJ1-2
TGTGCCAGTAGTATCGGTTACCTCGGCAACTATGGCTACACCTTC | CASSIGYLGNYGYTF | NA | TRBV19 | NA | TRBJ1-2
TGTGCCAGCAGCTTTGCTCCCCTTAGAACAGGATCCAATGAGCAGTTCTTC | CASSFAPLRTGSNEQFF | NA | TRBV7-4 | NA | TRBJ2-1
TGCGCCAGCAGCTTACAACTAGCGGGATTCGACGAGCAGTACTTC | CASSLQLAGFDEQYF | TRBD2 | TRBV5-1 | NA | TRBJ2-7
TGTGCCAGCAGCCGAGTTGGGGCAAATGAAAAACTGTTTTTT | CASSRVGANEKLFF | NA | TRBV7-6 | NA | TRBJ1-4
TGTGCCATCAGGGGACAGGCGGGGCAGCCCCAGCATTTT | CAIRGQAGQPQHF | TRBD1 | TRBV6-8 | few | TRBJ1-5
TGTGCCAGCAGTTACTCGAGTGGGAGAACCTACGAGCAGTACTTC | CASSYSSGRTYEQYF | NA | TRBV6-8 | NA | TRBJ2-7
TGTGCCAGCAGTTACACGGAGGGCCGGGATACGCAGTATTTT | CASSYTEGRDTQYF | NA | TRBV6-8 | NA | TRBJ2-3
TGTGCCAGTAGTCCCAGGGGAGACGGAAACACCATATATTTT | CASSPRGDGNTIYF | NA | TRBV19 | NA | TRBJ1-3
TGTGCCACCAGCAACCCCCCGTCTCCCGCGAACACCGGGGAGCTGTTTTTT | CATSNPPSPANTGELFF | NA | TRBV15 | NA | TRBJ2-2
TGTGCCAGCAGTGAAGCGCTTCGAGGACCTAATGAAAAACTGTTTTTT | CASSEALRGPNEKLFF | NA | TRBV2 | NA | TRBJ1-4
TGTGCCAGCAGCTTGAAGACAGGGGGGGATACGCAGTATTTT | CASSLKTGGDTQYF | TRBD1 | TRBV11-3 | NA | TRBJ2-3
TGTGCCAGCAGTTACCGGGACAGGGGGACCTACGAGCAGTACTTC | CASSYRDRGTYEQYF | TRBD1 | TRBV6-8 | NA | TRBJ2-7
TGCAGCGTTGGACGGAGGTCGGGCACTGAAGCTTTCTTT | CSVGRRSGTEAFF | NA | TRBV29-1 | NA | TRBJ1-1
TGTGCCAGCAGACCCCGACAGGGACGGGGCACTGAAGCTTTCTTT | CASRPRQGRGTEAFF | TRBD1 | TRBV6-8 | NA | TRBJ1-1
TGCAGCGTTGAAGTACGGCAGGGCGTCAACGAGCAGTACTTC | CSVEVRQGVNEQYF | NA | TRBV29-1 | NA | TRBJ2-7
TGTGCCAGTAGTATGGCAGGGGGGGGTTTTTACAATCAGCCCCAGCATTTT | CASSMAGGGFYNQPQHF | TRBD1 | TRBV19 | NA | TRBJ1-5
TGCGCCAGCAGTGAAGCAGCCTACGAGCAGTACTTC | CASSEAAYEQYF | NA | TRBV10-2 | few | TRBJ2-7
TGTGCCAGCCGCGTGATTCAGGGGGCCGGGGAGCTGTTTTTT | CASRVIQGAGELFF | TRBD1 | TRBV6-8 | few | TRBJ2-2
TGTGCCAGCTCACCACAGCGGTATACCTACGAGCAGTACTTC | CASSPQRYTYEQYF | NA | TRBV18 | NA | TRBJ2-7
TGCGCCAGCAGCTTAGTCCCAGGGAGGAATGAGCAGTTCTTC | CASSLVPGRNEQFF | NA | TRBV5-1 | once | TRBJ2-1
TGCGCCAGCAGCAAAGGACAGGGCGGGGGCACAGATACGCAGTATTTT | CASSKGQGGGTDTQYF | TRBD1 | TRBV5-1 | NA | TRBJ2-3
TGTGCCATCAGTTTAGTTTATAGCGGGAGTACCAACGAGCAGTACTTC | CAISLVYSGSTNEQYF | TRBD2 | TRBV6-8 | NA | TRBJ2-7
TGTGCCTGGGGACTAGCGGGAGTTGGGATGTACGAGCAGTACTTC | CAWGLAGVGMYEQYF | TRBD2 | TRBV30 | few | TRBJ2-7
TGTGCCAGCAGCCAGGGGATCGGACTCACAGATACGCAGTATTTT | CASSQGIGLTDTQYF | NA | TRBV7-6 | few | TRBJ2-3
TGTGCCAGCAGTTTATCAGTGAGGTACGAGCAGTACTTC | CASSLSVRYEQYF | NA | TRBV6-7 | NA | TRBJ2-7
TGTGCCAGCAGCCAGCGAAGCGGGGGCCACTACGAGCAGTACTTC | CASSQRSGGHYEQYF | TRBD2 | TRBV11-3 | NA | TRBJ2-7
TGTGCCAGTAGGGGACTAGCGGGAGGTAACGAGCAGTACTTC | CASRGLAGGNEQYF | TRBD2 | TRBV19 | NA | TRBJ2-7
TGCGCCAGCAGTCCGGGACAGGGAGTGGGTCAGCCCCAGCATTTT | CASSPGQGVGQPQHF | NA | TRBV1 | NA | TRBJ1-5
TGTGCCAGCAGCTTTTGGTCCGAAAGGGGATCCTCGGCCAAAAACATTCAGTACTTC | CASSFWSERGSSAKNIQYF | NA | TRBV11-3 | NA | TRBJ2-4
TGTGCCAGTAGTTTCCTACAGGCCGCTCTCAGCAATCAGCCCCAGCATTTT | CASSFLQAALSNQPQHF | NA | TRBV19 | NA | TRBJ1-5
TGTGCCAGTACCGCGGACAGTCCCCCCTACGAGCAGTACTTC | CASTADSPPYEQYF | NA | TRBV19 | NA | TRBJ2-7
TGTGCCAGCAGCTTGGGACAGGGTAGCAATCAGCCCCAGCATTTT | CASSLGQGSNQPQHF | TRBD1 | TRBV11-3 | NA | TRBJ1-5